One sample yielded the 21 T cell receptor beta chains listed below, sequenced in a study of patients and donors after allogeneic stem cell transplantation. TCRdb processed the RT-PCR reads anew with MiXCR; each CDR3 protein has one entry. The table includes about 150,000 distinct CDR3 sequences, over 35% detected once. The sequencing sample was made of blood, either unsorted or a sorted T cell fraction (not recorded which). These receptors all stem from a human donor who was either an allogeneic HSCT recipient or a stem cell or donor lymphocyte infusion donor (not recorded which). It is not recorded whose cells these are; they may come from a transplant donor.

V usage is TRBV5-1 and J usage is TRBJ1-1; D may be TRBD1 (6 bases). The CDR3 has 16 residues. From germline, CDR1 is SGHRS and CDR2 YFSETQ. V was pared by 4 bases and J by 2 bases, with 18 bases between. The CDR3 protein is CASSGQRDTGNTEAFF. In nucleotides, the CDR3 is TGCGCCAGCAGCGGCCAGAGGGACACAGGAAACACTGAAGCTTTCTTT. Combining the CDR3 with reference TRBV5-1 and TRBJ1-1 gives the whole variable domain KAGVTQTPRYLIKTRGQQVTLSCSPISGHRSVSWYQQTPGQGLQFLFEYFSETQRNKGNFPGRFSGRQFSNSRSEMNVSTLELGDSALYLCASSGQRDTGNTEAFFGQGTRLTVV.

This clonotype was observed many times. The rearrangement links TRBV6-5 to TRBJ1-5; possibly TRBD1 for D (6 bases). Germline V gene data show CDR1 as MNHEY and CDR2 as SVGAGI. The CDR3 is 15 residues long. V was cut by 0 bases and J by 1 base, with 7 bases left in between. The CDR3 is CASSYSDSSNQPQHF. As DNA, the CDR3 is TGTGCCAGCAGTTACTCGGACAGCAGCAATCAGCCCCAGCATTTT.

The V and J genes are TRBV6-2 or TRBV6-3 and TRBJ1-3; D gene ambiguous. Trimming removed 4 bases at V and 0 bases at J, with 16 bases between. The CDR3 consists of 17 residues. Germline V gene sequence: CDR1 MNHEY, CDR2 SVGEGT. The CDR3 bases are TGTGCCAGCAGTTCAAGACGGTCGCCTAGCTCTGGAAACACCATATATTTT. Translating gives CASSSRRSPSSGNTIYF.

V gene TRBV7-9 combines with J gene TRBJ2-7, with TRBD1 as a possible D gene (6 bases). Germline loops: CDR1 SEHNR, CDR2 FQNEAQ (reference sequence). Trimming removed 4 bases at V and 3 bases at J, with 16 bases between. This CDR3 has 15 amino acids. CDR3 DNA: TGTGCCAGCAGCTCAGGACAGAACTTAGACTACGAGCAGTACTTC. This gives the protein CASSSGQNLDYEQYF.

V gene TRBV9 combines with J gene TRBJ1-3; D not resolved. The V gene lost 4 bases and the J gene lost 3 bases, with 8 bases spanning the gap. The CDR3 is 13 amino acids. CDR1 and CDR2 from the germline V gene are SGDLS and YYNGEE. This chain's CDR3 is CASSPKVGNTIYF. In nucleotides, the CDR3 is TGTGCCAGCAGCCCAAAAGTTGGAAACACCATATATTTT.

This clonotype was seen a handful of times. The gene calls are TRBV7-9 and TRBJ1-1; D remains ambiguous. This CDR3 comprises 15 residues. Per germline, CDR1 SEHNR and CDR2 FQNEAQ (reference sequence). Trimming removed 4 bases from V and 3 bases from J, with 15 bases in between. The DNA for the CDR3 is TGTGCCAGCAGCTCCCTGCCCGGGTTAGACACTGAAGCTTTCTTT. Translation: CASSSLPGLDTEAFF. Combining the CDR3 with reference TRBV7-9 and TRBJ1-1 gives the whole variable domain DTGVSQNPRHKITKRGQNVTFRCDPISEHNRLYWYRQTLGQGPEFLTYFQNEAQLEKSRLLSDRFSAERPKGSFSTLEIQRTEQGDSAMYLCASSSLPGLDTEAFFGQGTRLTVV.

The V call is TRBV7-9, the J call TRBJ1-2, with 12 positions matching TRBD1. V gave up 4 bases and J gave up 1 base; unmatched junction bases: 4. Germline CDR1 reads SEHNR; CDR2 reads FQNEAQ (reference sequence). The CDR3 contains 16 residues. The CDR3 DNA sequence: TGTGCCAGCAGCTCCGGGACAGGGGGCGTTAACTATGGCTACACCTTC. This translates into CASSSGTGGVNYGYTF.

V is TRBV4-3 and J is TRBJ1-3; no definite D call. CDR1 and CDR2 from the germline V gene are LGHNA and YSLEER. This CDR3 is built from 16 residues. V shed 5 bases and J shed 2 bases, with 16 bases lying between them. CDR3 residues: CASSLTLATPGNTIYF. The CDR3 coding sequence is TGCGCCAGCAGCTTAACCCTCGCGACACCTGGAAACACCATATATTTT.

This clonotype has more than one count but fewer than ten. CDR3 sequence reads: CASKNRGETYNSPLHF. The CDR3 region has the DNA TGTGCCAGCAAAAACAGGGGGGAAACCTATAATTCACCCCTCCACTTT. The chain links TRBV7-2 to TRBJ1-6; the match to TRBD1 covers 8 bases. The V and J ends lost 7 bases and 2 bases, in that order; junction bases with no gene match: 7. This CDR3 region has 16 residues. Germline V gene sequence: CDR1 SGHTA, CDR2 FQGNSA.

V and J are TRBV28 and TRBJ1-5; D is unresolved. Per the germline V gene, CDR1 is MDHEN and CDR2 is SYDVKM. Trimming left V 3 bases short and J 7 bases short, with 16 bases between. The CDR3 has 15 residues. CDR3 coding DNA: TGTGCCAGCAGTTTGGGTACGGAGGGCTGGCAGCCCCAGCATTTT. Encoded protein: CASSLGTEGWQPQHF.

In this sample, this clonotype turned up many times. This chain uses TRBV12-3 or TRBV12-4 with TRBJ1-2; D gene unclear. V lost 3 bases and J 8 bases, leaving 7 bases between the germline ends. CDR3 size: 11 residues. Here the CDR3 DNA reads TGTGCCAGCAGTTTTGGTGTCGGCTACACCTTC. It encodes CASSFGVGYTF.

This clonotype was seen once. J is TRBJ2-3 and V is TRBV24-1; TRBD1 matches 8 bases. CDR1 is KGHDR and CDR2 is SFDVKD in the germline V gene. The trim removed 4 bases at V and 0 bases at J, leaving 5 bases unmatched. The CDR3 runs 16 residues. CDR3 DNA sequence: TGTGCCACCAGTGACTCCAGGGGGCCTAGCACAGATACGCAGTATTTT. Protein product: CATSDSRGPSTDTQYF.

This rearrangement joins TRBV6-6 to TRBJ2-5, with D possibly TRBD1 on 5 matching bases. This CDR3 spans 12 amino acids. V was shortened by 5 bases and J by 6 bases, with 10 bases between the two germline ends. Per the germline V gene, CDR1 is MNHNY and CDR2 is SVGAGI (reference sequence). CDR3 sequence (DNA): TGTGCCAGCAGTCCAATGGGGCAGACCCAGTACTTC. Translation gives CASSPMGQTQYF.

This sequence joins TRBV12-3 or TRBV12-4 and TRBJ2-1, with 8 nucleotides matching TRBD2. The ends lost 6 bases at V and 6 bases at J; junction bases unmatched: 16. The CDR3 spans 17 residues. This CDR3 is CASSQPRGGITINEQFF. The CDR3 bases are TGTGCCAGCAGCCAACCCCGGGGGGGCATAACCATCAATGAGCAGTTCTTC.

The V gene is TRBV29-1, the J gene TRBJ1-1; tentatively, D is TRBD1 (6 bases). Germline CDR1 is SQVTM and CDR2 is ANQGSEA. This CDR3 is 12 amino acids long. The ends were cut back, 5 bases at V and 4 bases at J, with 11 bases in the middle. CDR3 loop: CSVRGGPTEAFF. The CDR3, as DNA: TGCAGCGTTCGAGGGGGGCCCACTGAAGCTTTCTTT.

This clonotype was observed a few times. Here the CDR3 reads CSASQFAPGSYGYTF. DNA for the CDR3: TGCAGTGCTAGTCAGTTCGCGCCCGGGAGCTATGGCTACACCTTC. This chain connects TRBV20-1 to TRBJ1-2; no clear D. V was pared by 3 bases and J by 4 bases, with 18 bases between. CDR1 and CDR2 from the germline V gene are DFQATT and SNEGSKA (reference sequence). The CDR3 has 15 residues.

CDR3: CASGRQGKNIQYF. CDR3 bases: TGTGCCAGCGGAAGACAGGGGAAAAACATTCAGTACTTC. V usage is TRBV21-1 and J usage is TRBJ2-4; the table calls TRBD1, which could not be checked here. TRBV21-1 is listed as a pseudogene. The CDR3 spans 13 residues.

This clonotype was observed many times. The V and J genes are TRBV3-1 and TRBJ1-6; D not certain. V lost 0 bases and J 9 bases, leaving 6 bases between the germline ends. Germline CDR1 reads LGHDT; CDR2 reads YNNKEL (reference sequence). The CDR3 has 13 residues. In DNA, the CDR3 is TGTGCCAGCAGCCAAGAACTGGGTTCACCCCTCCACTTT. Protein sequence: CASSQELGSPLHF.

This chain connects TRBV3-1 to TRBJ1-5; D gene ambiguous. Germline CDR1 is LGHDT and CDR2 is YNNKEL (reference sequence). The CDR3 totals 15 residues. V gave up 1 base and J gave up 0 bases, with 7 bases separating them. The CDR3: CASSQGRHSNQPQHF. CDR3 DNA: TGTGCCAGCAGCCAAGGACGGCATAGCAATCAGCCCCAGCATTTT.

This chain links TRBV4-1 with TRBJ2-1; D is unresolved. Germline lookup yields CDR1 MGHRA and CDR2 YSYEKL. CDR3 length: 11 amino acids. Trimming pared 0 bases from V and 10 bases from J, leaving 4 bases between. CDR3 bases: TGCGCCAGCAGCCAAGAAAAAGAGCAGTTCTTC. Its protein is CASSQEKEQFF.

This chain joins TRBV7-8 and TRBJ1-2; TRBD1 matches at 10 bases. This CDR3 has 15 amino acids. The V segment lost 2 bases and the J segment 4 bases; nucleotides outside the gene matches: 4. Germline-derived CDR1 and CDR2 are SGHVS and FQNEAQ. The CDR3 loop reads CASSLSGTGAYGYTF. CDR3 coding DNA: TGTGCCAGCAGCTTATCTGGGACAGGGGCCTATGGCTACACCTTC.